This TCR beta chain was sequenced in a study of T-cell reconstitution after alpha-beta-depleted transplantation in children. The V gene lost 3 bases and the J gene lost 2 bases, with 11 bases spanning the gap. Germline CDR1 MNHEY, CDR2 SMNVEV (reference sequence). CDR3 length equals 14 residues. Preparation of the TCRbeta library involved a method that used unique molecular identifiers. Each CDR3 protein gets one entry after TCRdb re-called the PCR reads with MiXCR. The sample contains a few hundred thousand distinct CDR3 sequences, 9% to 12% of which appear only once. This sequence joins TRBV27 and TRBJ2-7; possible D gene TRBD2, 5 bases. The sequence derives from a human donor who donated a stem cell graft to a child with acute lymphoblastic leukemia. The sample here was PBMCs from the stem cell graft donor, taken from the stem cell graft. This CDR3 is CASSFRGFPYEQYF. The CDR3 DNA follows: TGTGCCAGCAGTTTTAGAGGGTTTCCCTACGAGCAGTACTTC.